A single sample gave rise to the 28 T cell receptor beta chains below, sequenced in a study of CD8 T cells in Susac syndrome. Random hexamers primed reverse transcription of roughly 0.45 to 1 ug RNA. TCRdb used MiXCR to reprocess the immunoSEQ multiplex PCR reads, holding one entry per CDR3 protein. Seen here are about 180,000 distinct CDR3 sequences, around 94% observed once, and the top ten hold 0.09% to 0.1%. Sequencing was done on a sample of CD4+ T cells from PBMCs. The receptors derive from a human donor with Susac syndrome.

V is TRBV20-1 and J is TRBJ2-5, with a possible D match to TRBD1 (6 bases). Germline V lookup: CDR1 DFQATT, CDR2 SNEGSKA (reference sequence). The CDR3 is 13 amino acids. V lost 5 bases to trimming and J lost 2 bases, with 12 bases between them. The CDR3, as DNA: TGCAGTGCTCCAGGGGACACTCAAGAGACCCAGTACTTC. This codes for CSAPGDTQETQYF.

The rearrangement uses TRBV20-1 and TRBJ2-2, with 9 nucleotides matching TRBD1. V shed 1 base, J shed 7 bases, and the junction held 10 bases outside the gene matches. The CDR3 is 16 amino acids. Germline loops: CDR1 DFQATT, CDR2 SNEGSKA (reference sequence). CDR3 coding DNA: TGCAGTGCTAGAGTCAGCGGGACAGGGATGGGCGGGGAGCTGTTTTTT. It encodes CSARVSGTGMGGELFF.

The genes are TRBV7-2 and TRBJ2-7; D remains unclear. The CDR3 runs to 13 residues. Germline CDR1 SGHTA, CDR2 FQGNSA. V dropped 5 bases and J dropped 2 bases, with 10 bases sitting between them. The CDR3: CASSLATPYEQYF. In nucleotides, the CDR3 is TGTGCCAGCAGCCTTGCTACTCCCTACGAGCAGTACTTC.

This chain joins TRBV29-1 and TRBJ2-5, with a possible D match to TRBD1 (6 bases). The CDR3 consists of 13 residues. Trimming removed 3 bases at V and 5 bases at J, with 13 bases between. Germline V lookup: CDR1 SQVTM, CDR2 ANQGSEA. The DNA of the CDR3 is TGCAGCGTTGAGGGCAGGGGCCCGGAGACCCAGTACTTC. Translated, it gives CSVEGRGPETQYF.

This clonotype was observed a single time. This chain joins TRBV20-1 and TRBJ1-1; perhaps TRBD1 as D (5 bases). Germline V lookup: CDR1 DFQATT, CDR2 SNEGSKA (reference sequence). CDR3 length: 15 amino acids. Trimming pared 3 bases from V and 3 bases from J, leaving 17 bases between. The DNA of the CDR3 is TGCAGTGCTAGCCCATCACCGTGGGGGGACACTGAAGCTTTCTTT. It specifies CSASPSPWGDTEAFF.

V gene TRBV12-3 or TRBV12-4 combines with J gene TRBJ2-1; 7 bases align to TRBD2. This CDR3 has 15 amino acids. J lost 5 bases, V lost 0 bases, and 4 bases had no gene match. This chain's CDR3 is CASSLAGGPDNEQFF. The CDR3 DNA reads TGTGCCAGCAGTTTAGCGGGAGGGCCTGACAATGAGCAGTTCTTC.

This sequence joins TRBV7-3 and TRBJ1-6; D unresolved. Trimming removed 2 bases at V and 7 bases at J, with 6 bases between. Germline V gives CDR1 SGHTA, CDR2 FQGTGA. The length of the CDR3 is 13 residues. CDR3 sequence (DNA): TGTGCCAGCAGCTTATCGGAGAATTCACCCCTCCACTTT. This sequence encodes CASSLSENSPLHF.

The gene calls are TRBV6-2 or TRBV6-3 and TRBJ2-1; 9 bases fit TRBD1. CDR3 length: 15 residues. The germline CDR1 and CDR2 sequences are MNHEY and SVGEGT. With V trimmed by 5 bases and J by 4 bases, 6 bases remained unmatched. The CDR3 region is CASSPPGTGYNEQFF. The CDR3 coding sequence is TGTGCCAGCAGTCCGCCCGGGACAGGGTACAATGAGCAGTTCTTC.

Here the CDR3 DNA reads TGCAGTGCTTACACAGGGAATTCACCCCTCCACTTT. Residues: CSAYTGNSPLHF. V usage is TRBV20-1 and J usage is TRBJ1-6, with D maybe TRBD1 (6 bases). From germline, CDR1 is DFQATT and CDR2 SNEGSKA (reference sequence). This CDR3 is built from 12 residues. The V gene lost 5 bases and the J gene lost 7 bases, with 9 bases spanning the gap.

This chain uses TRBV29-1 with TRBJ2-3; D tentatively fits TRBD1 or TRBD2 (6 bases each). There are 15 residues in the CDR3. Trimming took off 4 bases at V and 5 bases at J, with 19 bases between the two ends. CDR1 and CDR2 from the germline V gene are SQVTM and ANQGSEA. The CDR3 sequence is CSVGGKGGWGDTQYF. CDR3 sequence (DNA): TGCAGCGTTGGCGGAAAGGGGGGCTGGGGAGATACGCAGTATTTT.

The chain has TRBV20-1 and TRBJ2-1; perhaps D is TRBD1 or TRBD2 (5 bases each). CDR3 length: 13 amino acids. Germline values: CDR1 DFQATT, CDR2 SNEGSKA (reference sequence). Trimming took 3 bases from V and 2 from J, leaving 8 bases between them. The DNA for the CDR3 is TGCAGTGCTAGCCGGGACGCCTACAATGAGCAGTTCTTC. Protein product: CSASRDAYNEQFF.

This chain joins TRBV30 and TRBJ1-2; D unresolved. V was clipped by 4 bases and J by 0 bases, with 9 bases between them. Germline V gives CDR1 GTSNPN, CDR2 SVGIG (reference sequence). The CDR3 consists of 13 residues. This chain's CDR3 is CAWTQETNYGYTF. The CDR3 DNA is TGTGCCTGGACCCAGGAGACTAACTATGGCTACACCTTC. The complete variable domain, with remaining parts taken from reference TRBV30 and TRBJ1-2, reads SQTIHQWPATLVQPVGSPLSLECTVEGTSNPNLYWYRQAAGRGLQLLFYSVGIGQISSEVPQNLSASRPQDRQFILSSKKLLLSDSGFYLCAWTQETNYGYTFGSGTRLTVV.

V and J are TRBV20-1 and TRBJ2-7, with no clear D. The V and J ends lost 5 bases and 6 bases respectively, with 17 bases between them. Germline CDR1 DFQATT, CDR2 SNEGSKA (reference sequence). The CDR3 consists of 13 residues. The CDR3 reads CSAPHLATGEQYF. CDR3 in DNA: TGCAGTGCTCCCCACTTAGCCACGGGCGAGCAGTACTTC.

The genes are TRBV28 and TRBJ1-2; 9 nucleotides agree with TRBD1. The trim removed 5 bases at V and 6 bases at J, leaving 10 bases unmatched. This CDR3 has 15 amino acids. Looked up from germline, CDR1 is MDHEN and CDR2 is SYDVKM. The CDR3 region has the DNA TGTGCCAGCAGTCCCACAGGGGGCGGTTTGAATGGCTACACCTTC. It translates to CASSPTGGGLNGYTF.

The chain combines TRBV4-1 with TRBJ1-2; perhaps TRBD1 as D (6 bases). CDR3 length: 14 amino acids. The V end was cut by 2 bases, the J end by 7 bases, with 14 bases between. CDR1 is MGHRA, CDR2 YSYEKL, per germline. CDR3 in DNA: TGCGCCAGCAGCCAACCGGGGCAGGGGCTTGGCTACACCTTC. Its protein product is CASSQPGQGLGYTF.

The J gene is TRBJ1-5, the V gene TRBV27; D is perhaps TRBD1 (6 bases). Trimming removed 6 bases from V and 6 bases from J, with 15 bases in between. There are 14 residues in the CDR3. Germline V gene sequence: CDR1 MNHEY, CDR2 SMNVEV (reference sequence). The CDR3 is CASSPQGSRQPQHF. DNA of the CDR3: TGTGCCAGCAGCCCGCAGGGGTCTCGTCAGCCCCAGCATTTT.

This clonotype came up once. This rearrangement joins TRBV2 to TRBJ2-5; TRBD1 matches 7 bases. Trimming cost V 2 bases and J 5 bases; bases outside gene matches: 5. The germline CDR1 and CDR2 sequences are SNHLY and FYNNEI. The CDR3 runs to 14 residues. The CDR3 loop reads CASSERRGRETQYF. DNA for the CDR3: TGTGCCAGCAGTGAACGAAGGGGGCGGGAGACCCAGTACTTC.

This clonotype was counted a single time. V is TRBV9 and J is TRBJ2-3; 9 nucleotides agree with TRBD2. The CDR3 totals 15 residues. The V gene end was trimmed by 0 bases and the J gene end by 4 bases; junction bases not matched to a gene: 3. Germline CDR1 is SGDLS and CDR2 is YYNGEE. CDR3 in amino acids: CASSVDSGGADTQYF. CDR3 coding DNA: TGTGCCAGCAGCGTAGATAGCGGGGGAGCAGATACGCAGTATTTT.

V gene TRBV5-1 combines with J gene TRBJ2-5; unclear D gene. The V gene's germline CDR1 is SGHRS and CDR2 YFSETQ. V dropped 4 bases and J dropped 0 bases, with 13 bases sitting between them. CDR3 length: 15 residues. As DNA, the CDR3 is TGCGCCAGCAGCCCCACCCCAGCCAACCAAGAGACCCAGTACTTC. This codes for CASSPTPANQETQYF. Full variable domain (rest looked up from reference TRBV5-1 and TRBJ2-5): KAGVTQTPRYLIKTRGQQVTLSCSPISGHRSVSWYQQTPGQGLQFLFEYFSETQRNKGNFPGRFSGRQFSNSRSEMNVSTLELGDSALYLCASSPTPANQETQYFGPGTRLLVL.

The CDR3 DNA sequence: TGCAGTGCTCAACACGAGCTTTACAATGAGCAGTTCTTC. Its protein product is CSAQHELYNEQFF. The chain carries TRBV20-1 and TRBJ2-1; D call uncertain. In germline, CDR1 is DFQATT, CDR2 SNEGSKA (reference sequence). The CDR3 length is 13 residues. The V end was cut by 5 bases, the J end by 4 bases, with 12 bases between.

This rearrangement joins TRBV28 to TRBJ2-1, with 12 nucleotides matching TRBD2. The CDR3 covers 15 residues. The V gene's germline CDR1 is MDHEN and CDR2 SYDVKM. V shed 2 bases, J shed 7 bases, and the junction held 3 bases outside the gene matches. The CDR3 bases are TGTGCCAGCAGTTTAACTAGCGGGAGGCCAAATGAGCAGTTCTTC. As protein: CASSLTSGRPNEQFF.

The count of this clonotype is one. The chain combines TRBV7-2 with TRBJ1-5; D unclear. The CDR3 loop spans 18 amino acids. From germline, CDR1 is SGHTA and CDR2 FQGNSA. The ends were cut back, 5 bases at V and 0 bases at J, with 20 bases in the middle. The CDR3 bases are TGTGCCAGCAGCCCCTATCACGGAGGGTCCAATAGCAATCAGCCCCAGCATTTT. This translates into CASSPYHGGSNSNQPQHF.

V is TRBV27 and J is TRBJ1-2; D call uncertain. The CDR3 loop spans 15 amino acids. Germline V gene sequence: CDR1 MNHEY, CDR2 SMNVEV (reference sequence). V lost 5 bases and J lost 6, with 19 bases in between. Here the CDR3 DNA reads TGTGCCAGCAGTCCCTTTAAGGGCCCGGCGAATGGCTACACCTTC. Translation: CASSPFKGPANGYTF.

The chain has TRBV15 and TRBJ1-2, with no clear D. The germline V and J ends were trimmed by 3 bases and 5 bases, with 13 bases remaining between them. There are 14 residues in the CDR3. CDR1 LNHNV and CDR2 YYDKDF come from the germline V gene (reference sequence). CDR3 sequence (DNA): TGTGCCACCAGCAGGGAATTACTTGGATATGGCTACACCTTC. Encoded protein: CATSRELLGYGYTF.

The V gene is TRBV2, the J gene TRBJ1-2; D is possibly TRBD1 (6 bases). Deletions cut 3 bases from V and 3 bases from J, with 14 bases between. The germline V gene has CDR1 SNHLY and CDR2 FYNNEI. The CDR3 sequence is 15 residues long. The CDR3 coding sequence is TGTGCCAGCAGTGATTGGGCAGGGGAAGACTATGGCTACACCTTC. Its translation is CASSDWAGEDYGYTF.

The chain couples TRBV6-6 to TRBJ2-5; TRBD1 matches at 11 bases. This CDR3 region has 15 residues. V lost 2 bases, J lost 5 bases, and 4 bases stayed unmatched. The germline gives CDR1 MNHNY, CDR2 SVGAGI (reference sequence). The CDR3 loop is CASSYEDRGRETQYF. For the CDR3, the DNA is TGTGCCAGCAGTTACGAGGACAGGGGGCGTGAGACCCAGTACTTC.

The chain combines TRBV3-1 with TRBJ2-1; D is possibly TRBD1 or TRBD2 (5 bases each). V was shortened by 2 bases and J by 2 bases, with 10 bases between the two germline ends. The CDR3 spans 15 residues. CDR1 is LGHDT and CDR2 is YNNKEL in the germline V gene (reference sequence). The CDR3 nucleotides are TGTGCCAGCAGCCAACGCCGGGACCCCTACAATGAGCAGTTCTTC. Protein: CASSQRRDPYNEQFF.

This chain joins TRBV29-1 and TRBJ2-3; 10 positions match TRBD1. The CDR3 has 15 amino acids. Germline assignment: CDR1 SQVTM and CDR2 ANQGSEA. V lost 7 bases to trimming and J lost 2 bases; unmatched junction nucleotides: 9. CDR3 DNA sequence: TGCAGCGCGGATCCGGGACAGGGGCTCACAGATACGCAGTATTTT. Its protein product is CSADPGQGLTDTQYF.